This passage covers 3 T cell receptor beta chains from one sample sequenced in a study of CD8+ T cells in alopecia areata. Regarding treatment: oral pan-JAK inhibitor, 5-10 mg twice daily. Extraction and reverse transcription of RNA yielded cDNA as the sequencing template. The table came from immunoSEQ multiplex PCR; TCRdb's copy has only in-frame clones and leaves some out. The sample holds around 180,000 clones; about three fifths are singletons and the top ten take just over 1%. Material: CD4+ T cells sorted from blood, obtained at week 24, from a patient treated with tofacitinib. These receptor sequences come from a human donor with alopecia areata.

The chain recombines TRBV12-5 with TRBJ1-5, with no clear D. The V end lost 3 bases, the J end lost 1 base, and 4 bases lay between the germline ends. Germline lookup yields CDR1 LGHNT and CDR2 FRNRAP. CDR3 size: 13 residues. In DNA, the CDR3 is TGTGCTAGTGGTTTTTGGAGCAATCAGCCCCAGCATTTT. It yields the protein CASGFWSNQPQHF.

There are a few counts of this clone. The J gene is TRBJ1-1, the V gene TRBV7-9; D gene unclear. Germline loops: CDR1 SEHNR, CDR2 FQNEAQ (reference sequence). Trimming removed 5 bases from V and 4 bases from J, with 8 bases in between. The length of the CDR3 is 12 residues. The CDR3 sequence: CASSPSGTEAFF. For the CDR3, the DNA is TGTGCCAGCAGCCCGAGTGGCACTGAAGCTTTCTTT.

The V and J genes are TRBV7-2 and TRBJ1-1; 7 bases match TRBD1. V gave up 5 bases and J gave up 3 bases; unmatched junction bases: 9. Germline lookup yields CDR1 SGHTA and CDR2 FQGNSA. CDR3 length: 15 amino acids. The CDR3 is CASSLSTGWDTEAFF. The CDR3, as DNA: TGTGCCAGCAGCCTGTCGACAGGGTGGGACACTGAAGCTTTCTTT.